This T cell receptor beta chain was captured by sequencing in a study of cytomegalovirus exposure and HLA in healthy donors. Study background: Ancestry clustering placed around four fifths of a few hundred genotyped donors in the Caucasian-associated cluster.

V shed 2 bases and J 3 bases; nucleotides not matched to a gene: 6. This CDR3 is built from 16 residues. Germline V CDR1 and CDR2: SGHNT, YENEEA. Amplification used 60 Vbeta primers and 13 Jbeta primers. In the authors' methods: Counted up in a later analysis, unique TCR beta chains came to about 80 million, with around 11 million shared. Measured with immunoSEQ multiplex PCR; TCRdb has only the in-frame clones, and not every one. The V and J calls and the clone size are those of that table, but D and trimming were determined from the DNA. Of around 61,000 clones detected, about 90% appear once; the ten largest clones hold about 1.6%.

The receptor comes from a man under 40 in good health and CMV-seropositive. The chain couples TRBV11-3 to TRBJ2-3, with 9 nucleotides matching TRBD2. Material: PBMCs. Written as DNA, the CDR3 is TGTGCCAGCAGCTTAACCGCGGGAGGGGGGACAGATACGCAGTATTTT. This gives the protein CASSLTAGGGTDTQYF.